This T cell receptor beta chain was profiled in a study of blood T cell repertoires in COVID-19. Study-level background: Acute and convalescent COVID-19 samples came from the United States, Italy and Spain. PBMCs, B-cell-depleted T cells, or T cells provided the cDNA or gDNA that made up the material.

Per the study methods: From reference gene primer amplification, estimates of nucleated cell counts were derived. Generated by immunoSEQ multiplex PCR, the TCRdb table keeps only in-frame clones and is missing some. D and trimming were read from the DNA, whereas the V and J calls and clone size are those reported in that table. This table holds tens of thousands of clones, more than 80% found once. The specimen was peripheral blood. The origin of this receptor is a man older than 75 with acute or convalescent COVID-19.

The CDR3 DNA reads TGTGCCAGCAGCCGGGAGTTCTACGAGCAGTACTTC. Its translation: CASSREFYEQYF. The rearrangement joins TRBV5-8 to TRBJ2-7; TRBD2 is a possible D gene (6 bases). Germline values: CDR1 SGHTS, CDR2 YDEGEE. The CDR3 extends over 12 amino acids. V gave up 4 bases and J gave up 3 bases, with 8 bases separating them. Full variable domain (missing parts from reference TRBV5-8 and TRBJ2-7): EAGVTQSPTHLIKTRGQQATLRCSPISGHTSVYWYQQALGLGLQFLLWYDEGEERNRGNFPPRFSGRQFPNYSSELNVNALELEDSALYLCASSREFYEQYFGPGTRLTVT.